Listed here is a single T cell receptor beta chain. As yet, its antigen is unknown. This record belongs to a study of long-term antiretroviral therapy in people with HIV. About the study: Of all samples, the earliest predate the 2015 immediate-ART recommendation by about a decade. Study-wide points: Diversity rose after ART but stayed below transplant donor controls. Blood draws took place between about 2003 and 2017 and possibly involved older ART regimens.

Trimming took 3 bases from V and 0 from J; bases not matched to a gene: 2. The length of the CDR3 is 16 residues. Germline-derived CDR1 and CDR2 are KGHSH and LQKENI. At survey level, the immunoSEQ assay was run in its v3.0 version. Assay used: immunoSEQ multiplex PCR; TCRdb lists only in-frame clones, some missing. This sample has approximately 26,000 clones; about nine tenths occur once, and the top ten carry less than 5%. Every one of the donors gave at least one pre-ART PBMC sample and at least two post-ART PBMC samples. The starting material was unsorted PBMCs, obtained 3.1 years after starting antiretroviral therapy. This TCR derives from a young man with HIV. V usage is TRBV18 and J usage is TRBJ2-1; 10 nucleotides align to TRBD1. CDR3 nucleotides: TGTGCCAGCTCACCCCGGACAGGGGGCTCCTACAATGAGCAGTTCTTC. It codes for CASSPRTGGSYNEQFF.